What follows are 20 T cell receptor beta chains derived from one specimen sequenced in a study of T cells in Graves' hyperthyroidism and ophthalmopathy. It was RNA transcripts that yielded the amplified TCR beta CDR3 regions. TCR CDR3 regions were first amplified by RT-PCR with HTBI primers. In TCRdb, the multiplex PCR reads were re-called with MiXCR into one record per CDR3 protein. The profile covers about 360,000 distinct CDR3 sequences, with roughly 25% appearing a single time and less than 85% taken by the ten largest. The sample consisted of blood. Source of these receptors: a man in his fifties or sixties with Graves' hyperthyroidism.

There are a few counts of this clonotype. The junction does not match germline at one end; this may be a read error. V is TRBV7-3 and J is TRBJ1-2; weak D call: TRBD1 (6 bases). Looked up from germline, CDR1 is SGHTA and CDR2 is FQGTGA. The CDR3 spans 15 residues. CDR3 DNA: TGCGCCAGCAGCCAAGATAACCGAGGGGGCTATGGCTACACCTTC. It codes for CASSQDNRGGYGYTF.

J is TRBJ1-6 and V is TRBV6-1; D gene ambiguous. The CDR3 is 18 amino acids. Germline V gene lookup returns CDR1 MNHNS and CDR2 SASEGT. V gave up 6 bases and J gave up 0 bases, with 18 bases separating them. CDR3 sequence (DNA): TGTGCCAGCAGCGACCGTTTGCGGACGAGCTCCTATAATTCACCCCTCCACTTT. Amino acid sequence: CASSDRLRTSSYNSPLHF.

The CDR3 region is CASSVTGTWTYEQYF. CDR3 DNA: TGTGCCAGCAGCGTAACCGGGACTTGGACCTACGAGCAGTACTTC. The chain couples TRBV9 to TRBJ2-7; possibly TRBD2 for D (6 bases). Germline V CDR1 and CDR2: SGDLS, YYNGEE. V was trimmed by 1 base and J by 2 bases, leaving 13 bases between them. CDR3 length: 15 residues.

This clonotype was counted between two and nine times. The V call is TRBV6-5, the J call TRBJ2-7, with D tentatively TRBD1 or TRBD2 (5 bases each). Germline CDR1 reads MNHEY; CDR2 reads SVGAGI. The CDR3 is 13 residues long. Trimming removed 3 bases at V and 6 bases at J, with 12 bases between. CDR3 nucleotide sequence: TGTGCCAGCAGTTATGGGGGTATCACCGAGCAGTACTTC. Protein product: CASSYGGITEQYF.

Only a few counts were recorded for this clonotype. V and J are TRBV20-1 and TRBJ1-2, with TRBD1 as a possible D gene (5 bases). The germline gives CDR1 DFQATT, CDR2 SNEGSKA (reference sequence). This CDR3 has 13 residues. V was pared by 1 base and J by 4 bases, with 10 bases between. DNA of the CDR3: TGCAGTGCTAGAGTCGGGGGTTCCTATGGCTACACCTTC. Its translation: CSARVGGSYGYTF.

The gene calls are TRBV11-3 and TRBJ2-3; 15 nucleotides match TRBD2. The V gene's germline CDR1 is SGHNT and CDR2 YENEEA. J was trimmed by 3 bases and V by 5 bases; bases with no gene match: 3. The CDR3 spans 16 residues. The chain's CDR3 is CASSRGTSGRTDTQYF. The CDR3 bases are TGTGCCAGCAGCAGGGGGACTAGCGGGAGGACAGATACGCAGTATTTT.

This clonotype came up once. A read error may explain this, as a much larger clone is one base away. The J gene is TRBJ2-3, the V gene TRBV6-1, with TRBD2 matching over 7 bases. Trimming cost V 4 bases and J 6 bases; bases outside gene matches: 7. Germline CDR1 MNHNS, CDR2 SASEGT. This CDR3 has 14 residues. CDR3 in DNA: TGTGCCAGCAGTGCTGGAGCGGGAAGCGATACGCAGTATTTT. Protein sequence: CASSAGAGSDTQYF.

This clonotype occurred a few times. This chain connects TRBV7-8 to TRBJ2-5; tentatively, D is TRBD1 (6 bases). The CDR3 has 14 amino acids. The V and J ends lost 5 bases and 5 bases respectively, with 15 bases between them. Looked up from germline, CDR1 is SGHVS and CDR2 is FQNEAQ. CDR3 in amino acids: CASSPTGFLETQYF. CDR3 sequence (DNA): TGTGCCAGCAGCCCCACAGGGTTCCTGGAGACCCAGTACTTC.

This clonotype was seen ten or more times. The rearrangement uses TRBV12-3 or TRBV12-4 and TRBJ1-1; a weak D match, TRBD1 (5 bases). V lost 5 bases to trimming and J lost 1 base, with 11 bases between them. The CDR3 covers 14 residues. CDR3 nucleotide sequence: TGTGCCAGCAGTCGTCAGGGAACGAACACTGAAGCTTTCTTT. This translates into CASSRQGTNTEAFF.

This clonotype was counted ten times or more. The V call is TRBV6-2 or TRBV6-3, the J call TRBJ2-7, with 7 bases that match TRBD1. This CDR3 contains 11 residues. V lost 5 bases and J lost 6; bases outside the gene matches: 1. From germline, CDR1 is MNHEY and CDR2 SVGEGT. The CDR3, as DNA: TGTGCCAGCAGTCACAGGGGCGAGCAGTACTTC. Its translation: CASSHRGEQYF.

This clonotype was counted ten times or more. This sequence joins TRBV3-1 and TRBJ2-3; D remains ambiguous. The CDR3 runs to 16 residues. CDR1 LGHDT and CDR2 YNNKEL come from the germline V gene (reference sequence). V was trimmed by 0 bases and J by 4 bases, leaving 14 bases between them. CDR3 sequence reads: CASSQEGMDFSDTQYF. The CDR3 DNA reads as TGTGCCAGCAGCCAAGAGGGGATGGATTTCTCAGATACGCAGTATTTT.

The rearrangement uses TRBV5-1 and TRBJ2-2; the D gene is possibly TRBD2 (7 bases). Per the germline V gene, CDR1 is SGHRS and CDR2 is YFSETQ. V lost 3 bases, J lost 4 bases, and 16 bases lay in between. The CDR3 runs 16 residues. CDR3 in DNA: TGCGCCAGCAGCTGGGGGGCAGCGGGACCCACCGGGGAGCTGTTTTTT. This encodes CASSWGAAGPTGELFF.

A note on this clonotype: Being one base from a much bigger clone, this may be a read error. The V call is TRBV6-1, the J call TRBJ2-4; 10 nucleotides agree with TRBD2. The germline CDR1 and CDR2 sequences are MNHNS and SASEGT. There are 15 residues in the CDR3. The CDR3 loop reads CTSSERWTSGNIQYF. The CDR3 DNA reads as TGTACCAGCAGTGAAAGGTGGACTAGCGGAAACATTCAGTACTTC.

In DNA, the CDR3 is TGTGCCAGCAGGAAACCGGCCACAGATACGCAGTATTTT. Protein sequence: CASRKPATDTQYF. This rearrangement joins TRBV6-2 or TRBV6-3 to TRBJ2-3, with D unclear. The CDR3 runs 13 residues. In germline, CDR1 is MNHEY, CDR2 SVGEGT. Between the trimmed V and J ends, which lost 6 bases and 2 bases, there was a span of 9 bases.

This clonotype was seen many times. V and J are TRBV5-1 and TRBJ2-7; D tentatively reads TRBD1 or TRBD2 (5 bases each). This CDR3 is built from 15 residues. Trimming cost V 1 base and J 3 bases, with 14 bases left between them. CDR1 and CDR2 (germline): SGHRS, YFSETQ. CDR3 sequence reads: CASSLFTGGGYEQYF. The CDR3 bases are TGCGCCAGCAGCTTGTTTACAGGAGGAGGCTACGAGCAGTACTTC.

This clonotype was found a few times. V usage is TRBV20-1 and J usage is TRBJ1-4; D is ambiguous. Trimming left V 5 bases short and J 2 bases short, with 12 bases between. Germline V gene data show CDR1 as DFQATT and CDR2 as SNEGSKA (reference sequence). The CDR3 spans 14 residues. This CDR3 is CSAPSSTTNEKLFF. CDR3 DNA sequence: TGCAGTGCTCCTTCATCAACTACTAATGAAAAACTGTTTTTT.

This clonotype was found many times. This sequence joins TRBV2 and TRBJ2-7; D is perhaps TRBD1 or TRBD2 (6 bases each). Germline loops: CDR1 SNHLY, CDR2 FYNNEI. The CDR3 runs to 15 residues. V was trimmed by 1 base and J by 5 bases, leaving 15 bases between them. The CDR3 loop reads CASSEGRGRRDEQYF. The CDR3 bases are TGTGCCAGCAGTGAAGGCCGGGGGCGCAGGGACGAGCAGTACTTC.

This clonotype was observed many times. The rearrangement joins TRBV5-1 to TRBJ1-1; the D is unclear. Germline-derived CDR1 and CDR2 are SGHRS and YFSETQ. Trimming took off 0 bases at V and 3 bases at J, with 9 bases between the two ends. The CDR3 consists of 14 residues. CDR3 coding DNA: TGCGCCAGCAGCTTGGTTGGTACCCACACTGAAGCTTTCTTT. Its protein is CASSLVGTHTEAFF.

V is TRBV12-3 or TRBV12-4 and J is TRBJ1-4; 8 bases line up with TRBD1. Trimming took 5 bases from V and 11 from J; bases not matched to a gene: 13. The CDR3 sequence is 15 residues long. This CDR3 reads CASSPPGTGGQKLFF. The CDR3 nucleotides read TGTGCCAGCAGTCCCCCCGGGACAGGAGGGCAGAAACTGTTTTTT.

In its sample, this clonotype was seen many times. CDR3 in amino acids: CASSSRTSGSYEQYF. DNA for the CDR3: TGTGCCAGCAGCTCCAGGACTAGCGGTTCCTACGAGCAGTACTTC. The rearrangement links TRBV7-2 to TRBJ2-7; 10 nucleotides align to TRBD2. Germline trimming cut 4 bases from V and 1 base from J; bases unmatched to any gene: 4. Per germline, CDR1 SGHTA and CDR2 FQGNSA. The CDR3 length is 15 residues.